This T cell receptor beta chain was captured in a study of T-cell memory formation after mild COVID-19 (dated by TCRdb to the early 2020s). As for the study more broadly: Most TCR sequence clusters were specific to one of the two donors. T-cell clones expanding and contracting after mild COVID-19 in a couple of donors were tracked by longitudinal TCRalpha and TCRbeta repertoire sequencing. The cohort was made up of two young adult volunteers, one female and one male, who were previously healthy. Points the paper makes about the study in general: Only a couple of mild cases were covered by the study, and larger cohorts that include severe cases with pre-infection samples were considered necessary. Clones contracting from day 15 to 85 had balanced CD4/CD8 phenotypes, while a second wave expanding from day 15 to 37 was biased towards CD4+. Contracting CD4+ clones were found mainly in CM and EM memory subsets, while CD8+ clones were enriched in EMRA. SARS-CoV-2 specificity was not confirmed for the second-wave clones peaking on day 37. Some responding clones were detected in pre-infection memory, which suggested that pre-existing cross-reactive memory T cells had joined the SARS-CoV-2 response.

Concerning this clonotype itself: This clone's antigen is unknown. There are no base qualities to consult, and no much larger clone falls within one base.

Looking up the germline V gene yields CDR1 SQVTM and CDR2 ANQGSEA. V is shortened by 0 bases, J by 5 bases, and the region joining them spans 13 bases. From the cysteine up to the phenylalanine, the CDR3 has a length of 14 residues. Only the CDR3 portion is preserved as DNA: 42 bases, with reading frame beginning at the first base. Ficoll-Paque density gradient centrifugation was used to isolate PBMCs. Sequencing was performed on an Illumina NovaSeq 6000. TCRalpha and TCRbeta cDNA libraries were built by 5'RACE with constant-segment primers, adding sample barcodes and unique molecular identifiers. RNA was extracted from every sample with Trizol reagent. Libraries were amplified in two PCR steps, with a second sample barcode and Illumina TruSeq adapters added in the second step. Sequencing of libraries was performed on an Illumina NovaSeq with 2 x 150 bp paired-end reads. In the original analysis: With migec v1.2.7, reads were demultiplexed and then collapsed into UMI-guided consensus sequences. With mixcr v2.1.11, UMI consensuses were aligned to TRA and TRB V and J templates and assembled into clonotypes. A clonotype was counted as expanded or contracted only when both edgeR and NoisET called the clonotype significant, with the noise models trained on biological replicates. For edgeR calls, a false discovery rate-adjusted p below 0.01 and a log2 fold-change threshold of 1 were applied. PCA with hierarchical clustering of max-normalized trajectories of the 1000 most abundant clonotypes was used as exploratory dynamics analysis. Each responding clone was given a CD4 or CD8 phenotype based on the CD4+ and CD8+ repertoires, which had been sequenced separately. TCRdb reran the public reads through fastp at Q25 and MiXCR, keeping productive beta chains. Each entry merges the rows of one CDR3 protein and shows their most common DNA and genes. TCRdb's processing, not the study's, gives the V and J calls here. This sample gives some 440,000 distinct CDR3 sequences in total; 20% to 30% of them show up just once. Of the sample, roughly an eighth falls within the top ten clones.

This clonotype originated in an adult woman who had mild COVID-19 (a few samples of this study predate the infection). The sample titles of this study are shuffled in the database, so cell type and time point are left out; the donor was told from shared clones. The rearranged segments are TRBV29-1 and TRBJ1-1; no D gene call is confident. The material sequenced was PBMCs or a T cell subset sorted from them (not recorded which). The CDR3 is CSVEDRGRGTEAFF. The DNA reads TGCAGCGTTGAAGATCGCGGGAGAGGGACTGAAGCTTTCTTT.